This T cell receptor beta chain was sequenced in a study of circulating and synovial CD4+ cells in juvenile arthritis. The study's findings and limits: Measured synovium overlap likely understates the true shared repertoire. Traditional Vbeta family usage analysis missed the pathogenic-like versus bulk difference. Some such blood samples were as oligoclonal as synovium.

Sequenced samples came from active juvenile idiopathic arthritis patients. In the case of this clone: Its cognate antigen is unknown.

The protocol was immunoSEQ multiplex PCR, while the TCRdb copy is restricted to in-frame clones and leaves out a portion. The sample yields around 32,000 clones, roughly 96% seen once. Sequenced: CD4+ T cells from blood. The clonotype originates from a human donor with juvenile idiopathic arthritis.

This chain's CDR3 is CASSFGLAAEQFF. DNA for the CDR3: TGTGCCAGCAGCTTTGGACTAGCGGCGGAGCAGTTCTTC. The J gene is TRBJ2-1, the V gene TRBV7-2; 10 bases map to TRBD2. V shed 3 bases and J 10 bases; nucleotides not matched to a gene: 3. Per germline, CDR1 SGHTA and CDR2 FQGNSA. The CDR3 has 13 amino acids.